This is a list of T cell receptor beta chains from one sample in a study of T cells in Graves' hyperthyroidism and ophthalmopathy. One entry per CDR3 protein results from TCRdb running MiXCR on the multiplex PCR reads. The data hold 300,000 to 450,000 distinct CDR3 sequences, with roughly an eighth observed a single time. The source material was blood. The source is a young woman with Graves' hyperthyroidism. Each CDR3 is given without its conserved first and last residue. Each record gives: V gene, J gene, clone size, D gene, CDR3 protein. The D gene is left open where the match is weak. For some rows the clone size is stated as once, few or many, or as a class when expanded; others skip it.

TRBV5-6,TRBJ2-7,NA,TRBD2,ASSVLAGAPYEQY
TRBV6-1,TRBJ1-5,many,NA,ASKPTGNQPQH
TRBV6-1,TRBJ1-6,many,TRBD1,ASKGPETGLSPLH
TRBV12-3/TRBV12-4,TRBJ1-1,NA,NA,ASSPRRGTEAF
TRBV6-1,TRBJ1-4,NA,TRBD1,ASSEAPYRGPNEKLF
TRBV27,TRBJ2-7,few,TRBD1,ASSAGGAPYEQY
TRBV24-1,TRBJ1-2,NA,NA,ATSDRTTGNYGYT
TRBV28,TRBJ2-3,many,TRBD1,ASNFLDRGETDTQY
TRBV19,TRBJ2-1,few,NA,ASIGVGGGEQF
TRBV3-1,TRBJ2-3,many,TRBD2,ASSQYYSGGNADTQY
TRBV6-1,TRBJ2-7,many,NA,ASSDHRTDLGEQY
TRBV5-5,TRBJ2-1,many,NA,ASSSSGTPYNEQF
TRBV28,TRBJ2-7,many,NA,ASRPSGAYEQY
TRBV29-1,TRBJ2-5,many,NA,SATGHLQETQY
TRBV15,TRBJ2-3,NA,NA,ATSQRGGPSFTDTQY
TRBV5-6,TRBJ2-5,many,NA,ASSLSTKLQETQY
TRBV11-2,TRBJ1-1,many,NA,ASSLGLRSSNTEAF
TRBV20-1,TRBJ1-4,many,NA,SEGPSGGKLF
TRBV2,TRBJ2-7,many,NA,ASSEGRIITYEQY
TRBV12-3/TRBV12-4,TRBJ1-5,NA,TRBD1,ASSLQGAGNQPQH
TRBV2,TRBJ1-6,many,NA,ASSKAYSRPTRGGSYNSPLH
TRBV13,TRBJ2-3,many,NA,ASSGSSDTQY
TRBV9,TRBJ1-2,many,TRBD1,ASSVGTANYGYT
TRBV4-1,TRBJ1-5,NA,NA,ASSQDLSTDQPQH
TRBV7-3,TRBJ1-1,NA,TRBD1,ASSTTGAEDTEAF
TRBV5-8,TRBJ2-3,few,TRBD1,ASSPGQGVGDTQY
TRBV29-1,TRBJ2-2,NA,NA,SVDGPTTGELF
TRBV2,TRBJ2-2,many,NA,ASSEKDYLTGELF
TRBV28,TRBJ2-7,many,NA,ASITGIGEQY
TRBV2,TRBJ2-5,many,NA,ASSATDLQETQY
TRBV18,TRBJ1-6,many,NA,ASSPVSPSSYNSPLH
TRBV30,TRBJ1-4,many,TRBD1,AWNLGQPNEKLF
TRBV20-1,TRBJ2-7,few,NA,SAWTRTRADPQY
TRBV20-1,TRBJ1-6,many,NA,SANSGKGSPLH
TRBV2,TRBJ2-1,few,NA,ASTEGPGNERF
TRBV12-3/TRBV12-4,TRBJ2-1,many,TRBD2,ASSSISRTSGGAWGGEQF
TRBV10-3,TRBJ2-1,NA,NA,AISGSSYGNEQF
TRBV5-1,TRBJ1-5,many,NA,ASSFEGAQPQH
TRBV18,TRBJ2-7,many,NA,ASSPPSTTWDEQY
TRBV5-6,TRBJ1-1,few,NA,ASSPTWGNTEAF
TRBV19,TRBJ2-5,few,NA,ASSTDTLETQY
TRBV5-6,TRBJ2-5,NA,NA,ASSQGPVETQY
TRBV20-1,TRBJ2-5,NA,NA,SALSGRKETQY
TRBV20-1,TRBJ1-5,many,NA,SARKTGPQAQH
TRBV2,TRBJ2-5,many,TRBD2,ASLGGGLRETQY
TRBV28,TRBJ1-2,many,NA,ASSLAARDWYGYT
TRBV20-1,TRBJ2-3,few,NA,SALMPARSTDAQY
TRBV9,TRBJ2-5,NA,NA,ASSGKQRGETQY
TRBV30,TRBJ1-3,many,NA,AWSKNSGNTIY
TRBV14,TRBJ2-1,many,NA,ASSQDPSNLHNEQF
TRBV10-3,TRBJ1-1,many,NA,AISERANTEAF